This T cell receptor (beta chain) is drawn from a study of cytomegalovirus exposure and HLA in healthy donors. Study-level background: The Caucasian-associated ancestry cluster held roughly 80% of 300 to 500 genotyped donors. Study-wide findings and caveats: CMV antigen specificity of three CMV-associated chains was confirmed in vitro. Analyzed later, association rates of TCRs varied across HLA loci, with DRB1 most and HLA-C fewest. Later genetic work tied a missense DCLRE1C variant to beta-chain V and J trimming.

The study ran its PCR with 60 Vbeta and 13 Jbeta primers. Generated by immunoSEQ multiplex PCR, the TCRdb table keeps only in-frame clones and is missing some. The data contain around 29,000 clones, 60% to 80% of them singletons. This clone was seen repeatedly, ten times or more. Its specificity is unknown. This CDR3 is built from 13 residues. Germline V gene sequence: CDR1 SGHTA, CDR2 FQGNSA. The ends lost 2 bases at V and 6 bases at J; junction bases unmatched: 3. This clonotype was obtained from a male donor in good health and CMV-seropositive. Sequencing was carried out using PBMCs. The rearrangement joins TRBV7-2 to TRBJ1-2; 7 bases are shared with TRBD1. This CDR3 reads CASSLSGGNGYTF. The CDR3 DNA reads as TGTGCCAGCAGCTTATCAGGGGGGAATGGCTACACCTTC. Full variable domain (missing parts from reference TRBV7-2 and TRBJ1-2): GAGVSQSPSNKVTEKGKDVELRCDPISGHTALYWYRQSLGQGLEFLIYFQGNSAPDKSGLPSDRFSAERTGGSVSTLTIQRTQQEDSAVYLCASSLSGGNGYTFGSGTRLTVV.